This record concerns one TCR beta chain sequence. Its antigen is unidentified. The V gene lost 1 base and the J gene lost 14 bases, with 9 bases spanning the gap. Per germline, CDR1 SEHNR and CDR2 FQNEAQ (reference sequence). The CDR3 is 11 residues long. This record comes from a study of T cell repertoires in cytomegalovirus infection. At the level of the study: As its CMV epitopes, the study selected recently identified HLA-C-restricted and well-studied HLA-B-restricted targets. Public TCR beta signatures indicated both CMV infection and matching HLA type. Notes on the study in general: The ex vivo response was dominated by HLA-C-restricted CMV-specific TCR beta clonotypes. The study identified carriers of CMV plus the relevant HLA from cumulative public TCR beta family frequency.

Using its own MiXCR run on the reads, TCRdb lists one record per CDR3 protein. The top ten clones hold around an eighth of a sample with about 920,000 distinct CDR3 sequences, around 31% of them seen once. The sequencing used cultured CD8+ T cells from PBMCs, collected from culture after CMV antigen stimulation. The V gene is TRBV7-9, the J gene TRBJ2-1; D gene ambiguous. The origin of this receptor is a human donor in good health (CMV status not recorded). Some clones in this sample may be carry-over from other donors' samples. CDR3 nucleotide sequence: TGTGCCAGCAGCTTAGGGACGCGAAAGTTCTTC. It codes for CASSLGTRKFF. Full variable domain (rest looked up from reference TRBV7-9 and TRBJ2-1): DTGVSQNPRHKITKRGQNVTFRCDPISEHNRLYWYRQTLGQGPEFLTYFQNEAQLEKSRLLSDRFSAERPKGSFSTLEIQRTEQGDSAMYLCASSLGTRKFFGPGTRLTVL.